This TCR beta chain is drawn from a study of cytomegalovirus exposure and HLA in healthy donors (dated by TCRdb to about 2017). In the study overall: In an earlier analysis of several hundred of the donors, about 260 Gb of sequence data and roughly 100 million unique TCR beta sequences from about 190 million T cells were reported. Genome-wide SNP genotypes for about 65% of the roughly 670 donors were used in a later genetic analysis, which treated that subset as a discovery cohort. An earlier analysis of 587 of the donors applied high-throughput TCR beta sequencing to assess whether each TCR beta V gene segment acted as functional or pseudogenic. HLA typing covered class I and class II loci at four-digit resolution. The later analysis used no new phenotypic data to find candidate immune exposures, relying instead on TCR beta sequences and their occurrence across donors. Besides the first cohort of 500 to 700 subjects, a separate validation cohort made up of 120 different subjects was used. The study was designed to test whether signatures of past pathogen exposure could be identified by cataloging public T cell receptors. Typing coverage differed by locus: A, B, C, DRB1 and DQB1 were typed in roughly 620-640 donors, DQA1 in roughly 510, DPA1 in over 600, and DPB1 in about 450. To predict cytomegalovirus infection status, the study combined high-throughput TCR immunosequencing, statistical association of individual TCRs with disease status, and machine learning. Across 300 to 500 genotyped donors of the cohort, an average of approximately 200,000 unique TCR beta nucleotide sequences per donor were sequenced, and roughly 18% of those sequences were non-productive. Approximately 310 gigabases of sequencing data and around 80 million unique TCR sequences made up an early release that covered approximately 620 HLA-typed donors. In a later analysis, previously published TCR beta repertoires from several hundred donors were re-analyzed and high-resolution HLA genotyping was added so that TCR occurrence patterns could be studied. A handful of DR-DQ haplotypes were handled as single units for association and clustering because linkage in the cohort was strong. Among the roughly 430 genotyped donors, about 83% belonged to the genetic ancestry cluster associated with self-reported Caucasian donors. Donor age, sex, ethnicity and CMV serostatus were collected together with the repertoire data. Using immunosequencing, the study profiled T cell repertoires from 666 subjects and related those repertoires to cytomegalovirus serostatus. All discovery cohort repertoires had been generated on a single sequencing platform. Beyond this particular receptor, the publication reports: Linkage disequilibrium might explain the correlated functional status among segregating V segments, but an unknown experimental factor could not be ruled out. Compared with the 666-donor mean, donors in an Asian-associated ancestry cluster had fewer N-insertions in productive TCRs, according to a later genetic analysis. According to a later analysis, most CMV-associated TCR beta chains appeared to be HLA-restricted, and the HLA associations seemed to be driven largely by CMV exposure. Most TCR sequences were seen in very few donors, while some public TCRs were found in many individuals. The sequencing pipeline was judged likely to have produced a cluster of highly shared sequence variants as a technical artifact. Roughly uniform sequencing depth across donors was assumed in presence/absence analyses, although this assumption may not hold. For the cohort, immune exposure information was limited to CMV serostatus. Compared with equally common non-associated chains, HLA-associated TCR beta chains in a later analysis were more clonally expanded and had lower generation probabilities. Because counts were too low, more than 15 rarely observed V segments, including chromosome 9 orphons, were excluded from the earlier analysis of a few hundred of the donors. The authors suggested that the approach could potentially be generalized to other disease states and immunological phenotypes. V-gene and J-gene trimming of TCR beta chains was associated with a missense DCLRE1C variant in a later genetic analysis, and the association was replicated in an independent cohort. According to a later analysis, parvovirus B19, influenza, CMV and Epstein-Barr virus appeared linked to several top co-occurrence clusters. When HLA alleles, especially DR and DQ, strongly co-occurred, attributing TCR associations to individual alleles was difficult. In vitro tests confirmed that a few of the cytomegalovirus-associated TCR beta chains recognize cytomegalovirus antigens. Because HLA typing was unavailable for some donors at each locus, only the typed subset was used in association tests. In a later analysis, the rate of TCR association differed among HLA loci, with DRB1 alleles having the most associated TCRs and HLA-C alleles having the fewest. Because the 87-base-pair reads could not distinguish some IMGT-functional V segments, including TRBV6-2 and TRBV6-3, those segments were excluded. A further reported finding was that TCR beta sequences accurately predicted the HLA-A and HLA-B alleles for most subjects in the first cohort. Cytomegalovirus status was reported to be diagnosed by the classifier with high specificity and sensitivity in both the original and validation cohorts. The cohort was sequenced for TCR beta chains only, and without alpha or paired-chain data the features that could be detected were limited. The study listed 150 to 200 TCR beta chains as associated with cytomegalovirus. In an earlier analysis of approximately 600 of the donors, most TCR beta V segments were observed in productive rearrangements about 87% or about 30% of the time, broadly matching IMGT annotations. At a false discovery rate of 0.05, a later analysis linked 16,951 TCR beta sequences to specific HLA alleles.

The cohort comprised several hundred healthy bone marrow donors. Cohort members were all nominally healthy when sampled, although unrecorded immune exposures were likely present. The donor tested CMV seropositive and was one of the 289 seropositive cohort members. Every donor gave a peripheral blood sample, and the peripheral blood mononuclear cells from that sample were used for TCR beta sequencing. Genomic DNA extraction from the blood cell samples was performed with the Qiagen DNeasy Blood Extraction Kit. About this clone itself: Its antigen is still unknown. No much larger clone exists at a distance of one base, and base qualities are not known.

Reading from cysteine to phenylalanine, the CDR3 counts 13 amino acids. This entry keeps only the CDR3 DNA: 39 bases, framed from base 1. CDR1 MNHEY and CDR2 SVGAGI were looked up in the germline V gene. Trimming costs V 7 bases and J 5 bases, and their ends lie 14 bases apart. Libraries were made using the immunoSEQ multiplex PCR assay. A mixture of 60 forward primers for TCR Vbeta segments and 13 reverse primers for TCR Jbeta segments was used in the multiplex PCR. A multiplex PCR assay on genomic DNA amplified the CDR3 region of rearranged TCR beta genes. The amplified TCR beta libraries were sequenced on the Illumina HiSeq System as 87-base-pair reads. As for the original processing: Across the 670 or so repertoires, a later analysis counted roughly 84 million unique TCR beta chains, some 11 million of which were shared by at least two donors. To remove PCR and sequencing errors, raw reads were error-corrected and collapsed into unique sequences using a nearest-neighbor algorithm that merged closely related sequences. V, D and J gene segments were assigned by aligning CDR3 sequences to IMGT reference sequences. For a sequence to be retained, a match of at least six nucleotides was required to both a V gene segment and a J gene segment. A rearrangement was called productive if the CDR3 had no stop codons and remained in frame with V and J, and every other rearrangement was called non-productive. Following IMGT convention, CDR3 was defined as the stretch from the second conserved V-encoded cysteine up to the conserved J-encoded phenylalanine. The earlier analysis of approximately 590 of the donors excluded any sequence lacking an unambiguous match to a single V gene segment. An earlier analysis of 450 to 650 of the donors called V segments functional above 56.7% productive rearrangements and segregating when the between-donor standard deviation exceeded 5%. To diagnose cytomegalovirus status from the catalog of TCR beta chain sequences, a statistical classification framework was built. In a later analysis, V and J genes were assigned by comparing TCR nucleotide sequences against IMGT/GENE-DB human TR gene sequences. In a later analysis, CDR3 sequences and most-parsimonious VDJ recombination scenarios were assigned using the TCRdist pipeline. In a later analysis, every TCR beta chain was defined by the combination of its CDR3 amino acid sequence and its V-gene family, and reads without a unique V-gene family were dropped. A later analysis removed several hundred highly shared, low-generation-probability nucleotide sequences to deal with suspected cross-contamination and a sequencing artifact. In a later analysis, a clonal expansion index for each public chain was calculated from normalized within-repertoire ranks of inferred template counts. In a later analysis, generation probabilities were computed with a VDJ recombination model fitted to out-of-frame rearrangements, and the resulting probabilities were checked against IGoR. In a later analysis, TCR-TCR, TCR-HLA and TCR-CMV co-occurrence was scored with hypergeometric tests, and a repertoire-size bias correction was applied to TCR pairs. In a later analysis, false discovery rates were estimated by permuting HLA or CMV assignments 20 times. In a later analysis, co-occurring TCRs were grouped with DBSCAN, and TCRdist sequence similarity was added when clustering was performed within HLA-allele-positive subsets. Co-occurrence clustering excluded repertoires with fewer than 30,000 or more than 120,000 public chains, plus five with anomalous nucleotide sharing. The source is immuneACCESS, and TCRdb retained only in-frame sequences with V and J called. Part of the clones is not carried over; for the studies checked, unresolved V genes explain less than half of this, and the remainder is unexplained. The V and J calls and the clone size are those of that table, but D and trimming were determined from the DNA. The sample table holds some 180,000 clones, of which 84% were seen once. Approximately 1.2% of the sample comes from the top ten.

The sequence was collected from a girl under 10 years old in good health and CMV-seropositive. Recombination connected TRBV6-5 to TRBJ2-5; the D gene is perhaps TRBD1, on 5 matching bases. Sequencing was performed on PBMCs. The nucleotide sequence is given as TGTGCCAGCATGGAGACAGCCCGGGAGACCCAGTACTTC. This is translated as CASMETARETQYF.